This entry lists 7 T cell receptor beta chains sequenced from one sample in a study of human versus mouse CDR3 diversity and MHC coevolution. Assay used: immunoSEQ multiplex PCR; TCRdb lists only in-frame clones, some missing. Of 55,000 to 65,000 clones in the sample, around 94% were seen once. The sequencing sample was made of naive CD4+ T cells from blood. Subset of the sample: CD45RO-negative CD62L-positive naive CD4 T cells. These receptors all come from a person in their sixties in good health.

This chain connects TRBV6-5 to TRBJ2-3, with TRBD1 matching over 11 bases. Germline CDR1 reads MNHEY; CDR2 reads SVGAGI. This CDR3 is 15 amino acids long. Trimming cost V 5 bases and J 6 bases; bases outside gene matches: 7. CDR3 protein: CASSRRTGGSDTQYF. For the CDR3, the DNA is TGTGCCAGCAGTCGGCGGACAGGGGGCTCGGATACGCAGTATTTT.

The V and J genes are TRBV19 and TRBJ2-5; TRBD2 agrees at 8 bases. CDR1 and CDR2 (germline): LNHDA, SQIVND (reference sequence). With V trimmed by 1 base and J by 2 bases, 6 bases remained unmatched. This CDR3 spans 16 amino acids. The CDR3 DNA reads TGTGCCAGTAGTATAGGTGGTAGCGGGATTCAAGAGACCCAGTACTTC. Its protein product is CASSIGGSGIQETQYF.

This chain connects TRBV5-1 to TRBJ1-1, with TRBD1 identical over 8 bases. The CDR3 is made up of 14 amino acids. Germline V CDR1 and CDR2: SGHRS, YFSETQ. V was pared by 0 bases and J by 7 bases, with 5 bases of the junction left unmatched. CDR3 sequence: CASSLGPGTGEAFF. In DNA, the CDR3 is TGCGCCAGCAGCTTGGGGCCCGGGACAGGTGAAGCTTTCTTT. The full variable domain, rest sourced from reference TRBV5-1 and TRBJ1-1, is KAGVTQTPRYLIKTRGQQVTLSCSPISGHRSVSWYQQTPGQGLQFLFEYFSETQRNKGNFPGRFSGRQFSNSRSEMNVSTLELGDSALYLCASSLGPGTGEAFFGQGTRLTVV.

This chain links TRBV2 with TRBJ2-3; possible D gene TRBD1, 5 bases. CDR3 size: 15 residues. The V end lost 4 bases, the J end lost 0 bases, and 11 bases lay between the germline ends. The germline V gene encodes CDR1 SNHLY and CDR2 FYNNEI. The CDR3 spells CASSVGSGSTDTQYF. The CDR3 DNA reads TGTGCCAGCAGTGTGGGTTCAGGGAGCACAGATACGCAGTATTTT. The variable domain in full, completed from reference TRBV2 and TRBJ2-3, reads EPEVTQTPSHQVTQMGQEVILRCVPISNHLYFYWYRQILGQKVEFLVSFYNNEISEKSEIFDDQFSVERPDGSNFTLKIRSTKLEDSAMYFCASSVGSGSTDTQYFGPGTRLTVL.

The rearrangement joins TRBV5-5 to TRBJ1-2; tentatively, D is TRBD1 (6 bases). The CDR3 covers 14 residues. Trimming cost V 5 bases and J 5 bases, with 16 bases left between them. CDR1 is SGHKS, CDR2 YYEKEE, per germline (reference sequence). The CDR3 protein is CASSSGQTQYGYTF. In nucleotides, the CDR3 is TGTGCCAGCAGTTCTGGACAGACACAATATGGCTACACCTTC.

The chain has TRBV5-1 and TRBJ2-3, with a tentative D call TRBD2 (7 bases). The length of the CDR3 is 16 residues. CDR1 SGHRS and CDR2 YFSETQ come from the germline V gene. The V end was cut by 4 bases, the J end by 1 base, with 16 bases between. In nucleotides, the CDR3 is TGCGCCAGCAGCGTCCGGGGAGGGGGAGGCACAGATACGCAGTATTTT. It specifies CASSVRGGGGTDTQYF.

The chain links TRBV30 to TRBJ2-7, with TRBD1 matching 7 bases. The CDR3 is 15 residues long. Germline V gene data show CDR1 as GTSNPN and CDR2 as SVGIG (reference sequence). V lost 4 bases and J lost 3; bases outside the gene matches: 12. As DNA, the CDR3 is TGTGCCTGGACCCGAAACAGGGGAGCGAACTACGAGCAGTACTTC. It encodes CAWTRNRGANYEQYF.